The clone carrying this T cell receptor beta chain was counted at least ten times. CDR1 is GTSNPN and CDR2 is SVGIG in the germline V gene (reference sequence). CDR3 length equals 12 residues. Trimming removed 0 bases at V and 2 bases at J, with 4 bases between. This sample was taken from a study of T cell repertoires in cytomegalovirus infection. Study-wide background: The public TCR beta signatures pointed to both CMV infection and matching HLA type.

A single record per CDR3 protein comes from TCRdb applying MiXCR to the reads. The sample shows about 240,000 distinct CDR3 sequences, 10% to 15% of them seen only once. J is TRBJ1-2 and V is TRBV30; unclear D gene. The sequence derives from a human donor in good health (CMV status not recorded). Some clones in this sample may be carry-over from other donors' samples. Source material: PBMCs. The CDR3 coding sequence is TGTGCCTGGAGTGTAGACAACTATGGCTACACCTTC. This translates into CAWSVDNYGYTF.